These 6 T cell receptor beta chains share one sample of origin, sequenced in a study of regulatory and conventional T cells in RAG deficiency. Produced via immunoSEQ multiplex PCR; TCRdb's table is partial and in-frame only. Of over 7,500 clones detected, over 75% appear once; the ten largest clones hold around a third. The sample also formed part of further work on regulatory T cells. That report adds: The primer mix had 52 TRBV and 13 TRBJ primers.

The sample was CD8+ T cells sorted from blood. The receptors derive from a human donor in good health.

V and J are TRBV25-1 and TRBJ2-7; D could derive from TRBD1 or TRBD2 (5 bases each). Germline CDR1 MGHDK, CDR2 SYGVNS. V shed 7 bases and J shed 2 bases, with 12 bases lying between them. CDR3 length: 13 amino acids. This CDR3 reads CASNRGGTYEQYF. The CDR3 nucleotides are TGTGCCAGCAATCGTGGGGGAACCTACGAGCAGTACTTC.

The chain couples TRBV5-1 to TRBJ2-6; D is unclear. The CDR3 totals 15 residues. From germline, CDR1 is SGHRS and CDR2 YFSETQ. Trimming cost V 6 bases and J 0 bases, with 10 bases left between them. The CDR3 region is CASTPVVSGANVLTF. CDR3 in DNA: TGCGCCAGCACCCCGGTCGTCTCTGGGGCCAACGTCCTGACTTTC.

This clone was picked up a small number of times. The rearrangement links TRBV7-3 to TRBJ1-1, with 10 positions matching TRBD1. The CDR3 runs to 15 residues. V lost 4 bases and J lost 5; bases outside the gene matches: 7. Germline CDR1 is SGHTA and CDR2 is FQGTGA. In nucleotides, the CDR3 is TGTGCCAGCAGCTCGACAGGGGGCGGAGGGACTGAAGCTTTCTTT. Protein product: CASSSTGGGGTEAFF.

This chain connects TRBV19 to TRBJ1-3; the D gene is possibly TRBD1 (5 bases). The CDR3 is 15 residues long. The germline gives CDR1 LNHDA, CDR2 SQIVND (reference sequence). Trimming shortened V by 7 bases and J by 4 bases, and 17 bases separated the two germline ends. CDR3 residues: CASNLQDGRGNTIYF. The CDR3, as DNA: TGTGCCAGTAATCTACAGGACGGTAGAGGAAACACCATATATTTT.

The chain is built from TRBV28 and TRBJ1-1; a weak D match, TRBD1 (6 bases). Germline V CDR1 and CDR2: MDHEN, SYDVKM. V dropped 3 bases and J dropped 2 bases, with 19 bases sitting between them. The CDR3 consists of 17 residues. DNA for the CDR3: TGTGCCAGCAGTTTCGGTTTACGGGGGGCCATCAACACTGAAGCTTTCTTT. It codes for CASSFGLRGAINTEAFF.

The CDR3 region is CASSESGGSSYNEQFF. Written as DNA, the CDR3 is TGTGCCAGCAGTGAATCGGGCGGGAGCTCCTACAATGAGCAGTTCTTC. The rearrangement joins TRBV2 to TRBJ2-1; TRBD2 aligns across 7 bases. The CDR3 has 16 residues. Germline values: CDR1 SNHLY, CDR2 FYNNEI. V lost 2 bases and J lost 0; bases outside the gene matches: 4.